The sequence of this T cell receptor beta chain was determined in a study of T cells in localized non-small cell lung cancer. From germline, CDR1 is SQVTM and CDR2 ANQGSEA. The CDR3 is made up of 10 amino acids. Trimming cost V 5 bases and J 1 base, with 2 bases left between them. Sequencing used immunoSEQ multiplex PCR; TCRdb keeps in-frame clones, though not all of them. Seen here are tens of thousands of clones, about 80% observed once, and the top ten hold about 20%. Sequencing was performed on peripheral blood, taken before any cancer treatment. This chain connects TRBV29-1 to TRBJ1-1; D ambiguous. The origin of this receptor is a female donor of 60 years or more with stage II squamous cell lung carcinoma. CDR3 DNA sequence: TGCAGCGTTAAGAACACTGAAGCTTTCTTT. Translating gives CSVKNTEAFF.